Listed below are T cell receptor beta chains from one sample, sequenced in a study of OX40 agonist ivuxolimab in advanced cancers. Some clones are missing from TCRdb's copy, which holds only in-frame ones; the method was immunoSEQ multiplex PCR. The sample lists about 46,000 clones, 70% to 90% occurring once. The sequencing here drew on CD4+ or CD8+ T cells sorted from blood, taken in a trial of the OX40 agonist ivuxolimab. These receptors all come from an adult with an advanced solid tumor such as melanoma, head and neck, liver or kidney cancer. Both conserved end residues are part of each CDR3. D genes are given only for firm matches. Clone size, where shown, is once, few, many, or a class for clones that have expanded.

j_call,v_call,d_call,clone_size,cdr3_nt,cdr3_aa
TRBJ2-3,TRBV27,-,-,TGTGCCAGCAGTCTTAAGGGGGTTCGTCTTGATACGCAGTATTTT,CASSLKGVRLDTQYF
TRBJ2-7,TRBV28,-,-,TGTGCCAGCCGGGGGTACCCGGGCTACGAGCAGTACTTC,CASRGYPGYEQYF
TRBJ1-5,TRBV19,-,-,TGTGCCAGTAGTATAGTCTCGGGGACAAATCAGCCCCAGCATTTT,CASSIVSGTNQPQHF
TRBJ2-7,TRBV6-5,-,-,TGTGCCAGCAGTCCGACTGGGCCCTACGAGCAGTACTTC,CASSPTGPYEQYF
TRBJ2-7,TRBV27,-,-,TGTGCCAGCAGGGATTCCTACGAGCAGTACTTC,CASRDSYEQYF
TRBJ1-1,TRBV9,-,-,TGTGCCAGCAGCGTAGGAGGGAGGACTGAAGCTTTCTTT,CASSVGGRTEAFF
TRBJ1-1,TRBV4-3,-,few,TGCGCCAGCAGCCAAGATCGTCGACCGTACACTGAAGCTTTCTTT,CASSQDRRPYTEAFF
TRBJ2-1,TRBV7-9,-,-,TGTGCCAGCAGCCTGGGGTACAATGAGCAGTTCTTC,CASSLGYNEQFF
TRBJ2-5,TRBV5-8,-,once,TGTGCCAGCAGCTTGGGGGCCCAAACCTACCAAGAGACCCAGTACTTC,CASSLGAQTYQETQYF
TRBJ2-1,TRBV19,-,-,TGTGCCAGTAGTATTTCTGGGGGCTCCTACAATGAGCAGTTCTTC,CASSISGGSYNEQFF
TRBJ2-2,TRBV6-5,-,-,TGTGCCAGCAGTGAATTTAGTGGGACCGGGGAGCTGTTTTTT,CASSEFSGTGELFF
TRBJ2-7,TRBV2,TRBD1,-,TGTGCCAGCAGTCCCGGACAGGGGCATCCCTACGAGCAGTACTTC,CASSPGQGHPYEQYF
TRBJ1-5,TRBV27,-,-,TGTGCCAGCAGTTCCTTTTCTAGCAATCAGCCCCAGCATTTT,CASSSFSSNQPQHF
TRBJ2-7,TRBV19,TRBD1,-,TGTGCCAGTTCTCCCTTCGGGACAGTCTACGAGCAGTACTTC,CASSPFGTVYEQYF
TRBJ1-6,TRBV19,-,-,TGTGCCAGTAGTATGGGGTCGGAACCCAATCCACCCCTCCACTTT,CASSMGSEPNPPLHF
TRBJ2-5,TRBV15,-,-,TGTGCCACCAGCGCCAAACGTCAAGAGACCCAGTACTTC,CATSAKRQETQYF
TRBJ2-2,TRBV7-9,-,-,TGTGCCAGCAGCCTTTCAGGAGCGGTTGGTGTTGCCGGGGAGCTGTTTTTT,CASSLSGAVGVAGELFF
TRBJ2-7,TRBV28,TRBD1,-,TGTGCCAGCAGTTTCCAGGGGGTCATCCACGAGCAGTACTTC,CASSFQGVIHEQYF
TRBJ1-5,TRBV14,-,-,TGTGCCAGCAGCCTCGGGCTCCAGCCCCAGCATTTT,CASSLGLQPQHF
TRBJ2-2,TRBV6-5,TRBD2,once,TGTGCCAGCAGTTACTCGACTAGCGGGAGCACCGGGGAGCTGTTTTTT,CASSYSTSGSTGELFF
TRBJ2-5,TRBV19,-,-,TGTGCCAGTAGTGGAGCTAGCCAAGAGACCCAGTACTTC,CASSGASQETQYF